A single sample gave rise to the 10 T cell receptor beta chains below, sequenced in a study of breast tumors, draining lymph nodes, adjacent tissues. Samples came from axillary lymph nodes draining the breast cancer. In TCRdb, the multiplex PCR reads were re-called with MiXCR into one record per CDR3 protein. The sample has 200,000 to 250,000 distinct CDR3 sequences; nearly 35% are singletons. Sequenced material: axillary lymph node tissue. These receptors all come from a female donor with breast cancer. Some clones in this sample may be carry-over from other donors' samples.

The V call is TRBV18, the J call TRBJ2-7; unclear D gene. From germline, CDR1 is KGHSH and CDR2 LQKENI. CDR3 length: 14 amino acids. The V gene lost 2 bases and the J gene lost 3 bases, with 11 bases spanning the gap. For the CDR3, the DNA is TGTGCCAGCTCACCATCGGGCAGCCTCTACGAGCAGTACTTC. Amino acids: CASSPSGSLYEQYF.

This clonotype has ten or more counts. J is TRBJ1-5 and V is TRBV2, with a weak D call TRBD1 (5 bases). CDR3 length equals 14 residues. The germline V and J ends were trimmed by 6 bases and 7 bases, with 16 bases remaining between them. Germline V gene data show CDR1 as SNHLY and CDR2 as FYNNEI. The chain's CDR3 is CASSLRGVRQPQHF. CDR3 DNA: TGTGCCAGCAGCCTCAGAGGGGTCAGACAGCCCCAGCATTTT.

V and J are TRBV24-1 and TRBJ2-1, with TRBD2 matching 8 bases. V shed 5 bases, J shed 8 bases, and the junction held 10 bases outside the gene matches. Germline V gives CDR1 KGHDR, CDR2 SFDVKD. The length of the CDR3 is 15 residues. CDR3 amino acids: CATSGAGVSGHEQFF. CDR3 in DNA: TGTGCCACCAGTGGAGCGGGAGTCTCGGGCCATGAGCAGTTCTTC.

On this clonotype itself: The junction departs from the called germline gene at one end, perhaps through a read error. Here the CDR3 DNA reads TGCGCAAGCAGCCAAGGGACTAGCGGAGCCGTGGCCTACGAGCAGTACTTC. Protein: CASSQGTSGAVAYEQYF. V and J are TRBV4-3 and TRBJ2-7, with 11 bases identical to TRBD2. The CDR3 extends over 17 amino acids. Per the germline V gene, CDR1 is LGHNA and CDR2 is YSLEER.

This clonotype came up many times. The genes are TRBV24-1 and TRBJ2-2; 8 bases fit TRBD1. Germline loops: CDR1 KGHDR, CDR2 SFDVKD. J lost 6 bases, V lost 9 bases, and 5 bases had no gene match. The CDR3 is made up of 13 amino acids. The CDR3 region is CATGGQVAGELFF. Here the CDR3 DNA reads TGTGCCACCGGGGGACAGGTAGCCGGGGAGCTGTTTTTT.

The table lists this clonotype with many counts. V usage is TRBV7-9 and J usage is TRBJ2-2; D tentatively reads TRBD1 or TRBD2 (7 bases each). Germline V gene data show CDR1 as SEHNR and CDR2 as FQNEAQ (reference sequence). The CDR3 loop spans 16 amino acids. V lost 1 base to trimming and J lost 4 bases, with 13 bases between them. In nucleotides, the CDR3 is TGTGCCAGCAGCTTAGACAGGGGCGGGAGCACCGGGGAGCTGTTTTTT. It codes for CASSLDRGGSTGELFF.

The V call is TRBV19, the J call TRBJ2-1; TRBD2 matches at 11 bases. In germline, CDR1 is LNHDA, CDR2 SQIVND (reference sequence). V lost 0 bases and J lost 4; bases outside the gene matches: 5. The length of the CDR3 is 17 residues. The CDR3 bases are TGTGCCAGTAGTATAGATCGAACTAGCGGGAGTTACAATGAGCAGTTCTTC. It yields the protein CASSIDRTSGSYNEQFF.

In its sample, this clonotype was seen a few times. The V and J genes are TRBV2 and TRBJ1-1, with 7 bases lining up with TRBD1. CDR1 and CDR2 from the germline V gene are SNHLY and FYNNEI. The V segment lost 6 bases and the J segment 5 bases; nucleotides outside the gene matches: 6. The CDR3 totals 13 residues. CDR3 in amino acids: CASRDSRGTEAFF. DNA for the CDR3: TGTGCCAGCAGGGACTCCAGGGGGACTGAAGCTTTCTTT.

At least ten counts were recorded for this clonotype. The V call is TRBV19, the J call TRBJ1-5; possible D gene TRBD1, 6 bases. The CDR3 spans 14 residues. The ends were cut back, 5 bases at V and 5 bases at J, with 13 bases in the middle. The V gene's germline CDR1 is LNHDA and CDR2 SQIVND (reference sequence). CDR3 protein: CASSATGFDQPQHF. The CDR3 DNA is TGTGCCAGTAGTGCTACAGGGTTCGATCAGCCCCAGCATTTT.

A few counts support this clonotype. The chain has TRBV20-1 and TRBJ2-3; 7 bases fit TRBD2. The CDR3 extends over 14 amino acids. The V segment lost 6 bases and the J segment 11 bases; nucleotides outside the gene matches: 17. Germline CDR1 is DFQATT and CDR2 is SNEGSKA (reference sequence). The CDR3: CSAPTSYDYNEQYF. The CDR3 nucleotides are TGCAGTGCCCCGACTAGCTACGACTACAATGAGCAGTATTTT.